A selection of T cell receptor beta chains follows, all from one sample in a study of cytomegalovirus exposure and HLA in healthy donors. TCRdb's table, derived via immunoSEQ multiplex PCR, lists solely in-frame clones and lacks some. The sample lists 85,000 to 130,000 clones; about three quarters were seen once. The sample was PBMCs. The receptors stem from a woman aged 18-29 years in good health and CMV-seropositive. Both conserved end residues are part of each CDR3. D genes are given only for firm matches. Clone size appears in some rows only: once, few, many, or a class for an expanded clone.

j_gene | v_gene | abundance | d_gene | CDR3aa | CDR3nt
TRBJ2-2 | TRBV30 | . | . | CAWTGLGGTGELFF | TGTGCCTGGACGGGTCTAGGGGGCACCGGGGAGCTGTTTTTT
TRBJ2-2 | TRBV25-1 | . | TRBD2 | CASSVGGAAGELFF | TGTGCCAGCAGTGTCGGGGGGGCCGCCGGGGAGCTGTTTTTT
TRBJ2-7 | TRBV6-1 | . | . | CASSEAVQGIYEQYF | TGTGCCAGCAGTGAAGCGGTTCAGGGAATCTACGAGCAGTACTTC
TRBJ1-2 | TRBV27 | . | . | CASSLKFSSYGYTF | TGTGCCAGCAGTTTAAAGTTCAGTTCCTATGGCTACACCTTC
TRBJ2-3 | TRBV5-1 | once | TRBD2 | CASGHSGAHTDTQYF | TGCGCCAGCGGCCATAGCGGGGCGCACACAGATACGCAGTATTTT
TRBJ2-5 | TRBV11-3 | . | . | CASSSQGTLSWETQYF | TGTGCCAGCAGTTCCCAGGGTACCTTGAGCTGGGAGACCCAGTACTTC
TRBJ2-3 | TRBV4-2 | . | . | CASSQDLSDTQYF | TGTGCCAGCAGCCAAGATTTATCAGATACGCAGTATTTT
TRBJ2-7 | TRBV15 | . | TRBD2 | CATSPGLAEYEQYF | TGTGCCACCAGTCCGGGACTAGCGGAGTACGAGCAGTACTTC
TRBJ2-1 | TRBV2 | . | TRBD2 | CASSEPSGLAETHSYNEQFF | TGTGCCAGCAGTGAACCCTCCGGGCTAGCGGAGACCCACTCCTACAATGAGCAGTTCTTC
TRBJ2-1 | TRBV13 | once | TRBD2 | CACGGGLSRNEQFF | TGTGCCTGCGGCGGGGGGCTATCTAGGAATGAGCAGTTCTTC
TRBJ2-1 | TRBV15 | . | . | CATSRDRLQGRNEQFF | TGTGCCACCAGCAGAGATAGGTTACAGGGGAGGAATGAGCAGTTCTTC
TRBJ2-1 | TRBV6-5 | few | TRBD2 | CASSYPGLGYNEQFF | TGTGCCAGCAGTTACCCGGGACTAGGCTACAATGAGCAGTTCTTC
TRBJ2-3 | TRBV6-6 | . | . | CASSYAREDTQYF | TGTGCCAGCAGTTACGCGCGGGAAGATACGCAGTATTTT